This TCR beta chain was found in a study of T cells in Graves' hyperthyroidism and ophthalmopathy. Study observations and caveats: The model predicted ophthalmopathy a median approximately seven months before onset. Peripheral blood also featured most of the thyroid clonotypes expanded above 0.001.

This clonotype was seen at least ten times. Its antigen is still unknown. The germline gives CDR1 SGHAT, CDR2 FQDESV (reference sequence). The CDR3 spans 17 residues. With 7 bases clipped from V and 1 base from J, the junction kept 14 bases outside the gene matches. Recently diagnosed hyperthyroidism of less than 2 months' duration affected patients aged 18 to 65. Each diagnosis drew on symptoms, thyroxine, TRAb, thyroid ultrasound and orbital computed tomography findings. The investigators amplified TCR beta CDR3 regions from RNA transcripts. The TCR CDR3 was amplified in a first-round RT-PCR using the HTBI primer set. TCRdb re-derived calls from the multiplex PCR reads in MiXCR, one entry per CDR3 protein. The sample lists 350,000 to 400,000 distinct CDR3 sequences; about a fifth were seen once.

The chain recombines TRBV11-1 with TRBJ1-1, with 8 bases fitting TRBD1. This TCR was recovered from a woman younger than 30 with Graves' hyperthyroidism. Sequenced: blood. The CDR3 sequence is CASTHPRGRSSNTEAFF. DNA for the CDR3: TGTGCCAGCACCCACCCCAGGGGGCGAAGTTCGAACACTGAAGCTTTCTTT.